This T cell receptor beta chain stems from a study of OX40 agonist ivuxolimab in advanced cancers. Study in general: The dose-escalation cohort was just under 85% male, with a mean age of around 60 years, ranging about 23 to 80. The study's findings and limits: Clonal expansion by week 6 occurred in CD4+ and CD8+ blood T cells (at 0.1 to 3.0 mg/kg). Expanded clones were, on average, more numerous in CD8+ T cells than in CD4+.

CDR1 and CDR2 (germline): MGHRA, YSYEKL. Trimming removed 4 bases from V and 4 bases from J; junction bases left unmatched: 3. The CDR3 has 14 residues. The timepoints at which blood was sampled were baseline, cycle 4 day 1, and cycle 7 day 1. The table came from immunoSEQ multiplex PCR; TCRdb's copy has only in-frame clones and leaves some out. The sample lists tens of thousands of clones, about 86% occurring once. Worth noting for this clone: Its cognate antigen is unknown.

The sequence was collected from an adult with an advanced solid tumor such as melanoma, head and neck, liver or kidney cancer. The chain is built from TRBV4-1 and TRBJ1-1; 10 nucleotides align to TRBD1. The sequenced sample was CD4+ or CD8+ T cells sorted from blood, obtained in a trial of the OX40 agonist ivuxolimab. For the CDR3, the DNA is TGCGCCAGCAGCCCTCGGGACAGGGGCACTGAAGCTTTCTTT. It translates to CASSPRDRGTEAFF.